This passage covers 21 T cell receptor beta chains from one sample sequenced in a study of T-cell memory formation after mild COVID-19. Using its own MiXCR run on the 5' RACE reads, TCRdb lists one record per CDR3 protein. The table records under 350,000 distinct CDR3 sequences, around 15% of them present only once. Material: PBMCs or a T cell subset sorted from them (not recorded which). The source is a man aged 18-30 years who had mild COVID-19 (a few samples of this study predate the infection). Cell type and time point are not known.

This clonotype came up a few times. V usage is TRBV11-2 and J usage is TRBJ1-1; D not resolved. There are 13 residues in the CDR3. V lost 1 base to trimming and J lost 3 bases, with 6 bases between them. Per the germline V gene, CDR1 is SGHAT and CDR2 is FQNNGV. This CDR3 reads CASSLVSDTEAFF. The CDR3 DNA is TGTGCCAGCAGCTTAGTATCCGACACTGAAGCTTTCTTT.

This clonotype was counted between two and nine times. The chain carries TRBV5-1 and TRBJ1-1; no clear D. The CDR3 has 14 residues. V lost 4 bases to trimming and J lost 1 base, with 11 bases between them. Germline values: CDR1 SGHRS, CDR2 YFSETQ. The CDR3 sequence is CASSRLAANTEAFF. The DNA for the CDR3 is TGCGCCAGCAGCCGTCTAGCAGCGAACACTGAAGCTTTCTTT.

This chain connects TRBV5-4 to TRBJ2-2; 13 nucleotides agree with TRBD2. V shed 1 base, J shed 4 bases, and the junction held 4 bases outside the gene matches. This CDR3 region has 17 residues. CDR1 is SGHNT and CDR2 is YYREEE in the germline V gene (reference sequence). The CDR3 here is CASSLTSGGAVTGELFF. The CDR3 DNA follows: TGTGCCAGCAGCTTGACTAGCGGGGGGGCTGTCACCGGGGAGCTGTTTTTT.

The J gene is TRBJ2-1, the V gene TRBV7-2, with D tentatively TRBD2 (6 bases). The CDR3 totals 13 residues. CDR1 and CDR2 from the germline V gene are SGHTA and FQGNSA. Deletions cut 5 bases from V and 6 bases from J, with 11 bases between. The chain's CDR3 is CASSPQLANEQFF. The DNA for the CDR3 is TGTGCCAGCAGCCCCCAACTAGCCAATGAGCAGTTCTTC.

This chain joins TRBV10-3 and TRBJ2-1; 10 bases match TRBD1. The CDR3 length is 15 residues. After removal of 3 bases from V and 7 bases from J, the junction contained 6 bases not matched to a gene. Germline assignment: CDR1 ENHRY and CDR2 SYGVKD. The CDR3 loop reads CAISDQTGGLNEQFF. In DNA, the CDR3 is TGTGCCATCAGTGACCAGACAGGGGGCCTAAATGAGCAGTTCTTC.

This chain connects TRBV7-9 to TRBJ2-5; D unclear. CDR1 is SEHNR and CDR2 is FQNEAQ in the germline V gene (reference sequence). V lost 4 bases and J 0 bases, leaving 9 bases between the germline ends. The CDR3 consists of 14 residues. In DNA form, the CDR3 reads TGTGCCAGCAGCTCGACCCTGTACCAAGAGACCCAGTACTTC. The encoded protein is CASSSTLYQETQYF.

This clonotype occurred a few times. The chain uses TRBV4-1 and TRBJ2-7; D not certain. CDR1 and CDR2 (germline): MGHRA, YSYEKL. V lost 0 bases and J lost 4, with 7 bases in between. CDR3 length: 13 residues. CDR3 sequence reads: CASSQDLVYEQYF. CDR3 nucleotides: TGCGCCAGCAGCCAAGATCTAGTGTACGAGCAGTACTTC.

The chain recombines TRBV4-2 with TRBJ2-6; 7 bases are shared with TRBD1. This CDR3 spans 16 amino acids. Trimming removed 7 bases from V and 1 base from J; junction bases left unmatched: 7. CDR1 is LGHNA and CDR2 is YNFKEQ in the germline V gene. CDR3 in DNA: TGTGCCAGCACTGGGACAGATTTATCTGGGGCCAACGTCCTGACTTTC. This translates into CASTGTDLSGANVLTF.

V and J are TRBV6-6 and TRBJ1-2; TRBD1 agrees at 9 bases. V shed 6 bases and J 5 bases; nucleotides not matched to a gene: 13. Germline V lookup: CDR1 MNHNY, CDR2 SVGAGI (reference sequence). This CDR3 has 16 residues. CDR3 DNA: TGTGCCAGCAGGGCCTGGGACAGGGCATTTGGATATGGCTACACCTTC. It yields the protein CASRAWDRAFGYGYTF.

This clonotype was seen only a few times. The chain combines TRBV12-3 or TRBV12-4 with TRBJ2-7; D ambiguous. The CDR3 sequence is 11 residues long. Trimming stripped 1 base from V and 5 bases from J, with 3 bases between. The CDR3 loop is CASSLEDEQYF. The CDR3 DNA follows: TGTGCCAGCAGTTTAGAGGACGAGCAGTACTTC.

This clonotype has a handful of counts. The genes are TRBV7-6 and TRBJ2-3, with TRBD2 matching 8 bases. CDR1 is SGHVS, CDR2 FNYEAQ, per germline. The CDR3 has 15 residues. V lost 5 bases, J lost 6 bases, and 10 bases stayed unmatched. The CDR3 loop is CASSPRGGTMDTQYF. The CDR3 DNA follows: TGTGCCAGCAGCCCCCGGGGGGGCACAATGGATACGCAGTATTTT. The full variable domain, completed using reference TRBV7-6 and TRBJ2-3, is GAGVSQSPRYKVTKRGQDVALRCDPISGHVSLYWYRQALGQGPEFLTYFNYEAQQDKSGLPNDRFSAERPEGSISTLTIQRTEQRDSAMYRCASSPRGGTMDTQYFGPGTRLTVL.

This chain connects TRBV6-5 to TRBJ2-5; maybe TRBD2 (6 bases). The CDR3 is 14 amino acids. The germline V gene encodes CDR1 MNHEY and CDR2 SVGAGI. V lost 0 bases and J 6 bases, leaving 11 bases between the germline ends. The CDR3 loop is CASSYSSGGKTQYF. As DNA, the CDR3 is TGTGCCAGCAGTTACTCTTCCGGGGGAAAGACCCAGTACTTC.

This clonotype has only a few counts. The chain carries TRBV4-3 and TRBJ2-3; no reliable D call. Per the germline V gene, CDR1 is LGHNA and CDR2 is YSLEER. V lost 1 base, J lost 4 bases, and 6 bases lay in between. This CDR3 region has 13 residues. CDR3 DNA: TGCGCCAGCAGCCAAGGAGACGCAGATACGCAGTATTTT. Translating it yields CASSQGDADTQYF.

This sequence joins TRBV10-2 and TRBJ1-2; D not resolved. The CDR3 sequence is 15 residues long. Trimming pared 3 bases from V and 0 bases from J, leaving 11 bases between. CDR1 and CDR2 (germline): WSHSY, SAAADI. CDR3 bases: TGCGCCAGCAGTGAAGCGCACGGAGCTAACTATGGCTACACCTTC. Amino acids: CASSEAHGANYGYTF.

The chain uses TRBV6-5 and TRBJ2-3; D unresolved. CDR1 and CDR2 from the germline V gene are MNHEY and SVGAGI. The V end lost 4 bases, the J end lost 1 base, and 12 bases lay between the germline ends. There are 15 residues in the CDR3. The CDR3 sequence is CASSFVSRGTDTQYF. Here the CDR3 DNA reads TGTGCCAGCAGTTTCGTTAGCCGAGGCACAGATACGCAGTATTTT.

The table lists this clonotype with a few counts. J is TRBJ1-5 and V is TRBV4-3; D unclear. The CDR3 extends over 15 amino acids. The V gene lost 2 bases and the J gene lost 1 base, with 9 bases spanning the gap. CDR1 and CDR2 (germline): LGHNA, YSLEER. CDR3 DNA sequence: TGCGCCAGCAGCCAAAGACCTGGGAGCAATCAGCCCCAGCATTTT. It specifies CASSQRPGSNQPQHF.

DNA of the CDR3: TGTGCCAGCACTCTAACCGGGCCCCGAGGGGAGACCCAGTACTTC. Encoded protein: CASTLTGPRGETQYF. The chain is built from TRBV6-2 or TRBV6-3 and TRBJ2-5, with a possible D match to TRBD2 (5 bases). From germline, CDR1 is MNHEY and CDR2 SVGEGT. Deletions cut 7 bases from V and 5 bases from J, with 20 bases between. The length of the CDR3 is 15 residues.

There are a few counts of this clonotype. The chain links TRBV2 to TRBJ2-1; D ambiguous. V lost 4 bases to trimming and J lost 6 bases, with 13 bases between them. The CDR3 consists of 14 residues. The germline gives CDR1 SNHLY, CDR2 FYNNEI. Written as DNA, the CDR3 is TGTGCCAGCAGTGGATCTCTACCTTCCAATGAGCAGTTCTTC. Translation: CASSGSLPSNEQFF.

This clonotype has just a few counts. V usage is TRBV2 and J usage is TRBJ2-5, with D possibly being TRBD1 (5 bases). This CDR3 has 12 amino acids. Germline V gene sequence: CDR1 SNHLY, CDR2 FYNNEI. With 6 bases removed from V and 5 bases from J, the gap between germline ends came to 10 bases. This chain's CDR3 is CASSQGRETQYF. In nucleotides, the CDR3 is TGTGCCAGCAGCCAGGGCAGGGAGACCCAGTACTTC. The whole variable domain, filled in from reference TRBV2 and TRBJ2-5, reads EPEVTQTPSHQVTQMGQEVILRCVPISNHLYFYWYRQILGQKVEFLVSFYNNEISEKSEIFDDQFSVERPDGSNFTLKIRSTKLEDSAMYFCASSQGRETQYFGPGTRLLVL.

The chain links TRBV7-6 to TRBJ2-3; D possibly corresponds to TRBD1 (6 bases). The germline V gene has CDR1 SGHVS and CDR2 FNYEAQ. Trimming removed 6 bases at V and 2 bases at J, with 12 bases between. CDR3 length: 14 residues. CDR3 sequence: CASRRQVNTDTQYF. The CDR3 DNA sequence: TGTGCCAGCAGGCGACAGGTGAACACAGATACGCAGTATTTT.

The chain recombines TRBV12-3 or TRBV12-4 with TRBJ2-2, with 7 bases fitting TRBD1. There are 14 residues in the CDR3. V lost 4 bases, J lost 1 base, and 0 bases stayed unmatched. The CDR3 bases are TGTGCCAGCAGTTGGACAGGGAACACCGGGGAGCTGTTTTTT. Protein: CASSWTGNTGELFF.